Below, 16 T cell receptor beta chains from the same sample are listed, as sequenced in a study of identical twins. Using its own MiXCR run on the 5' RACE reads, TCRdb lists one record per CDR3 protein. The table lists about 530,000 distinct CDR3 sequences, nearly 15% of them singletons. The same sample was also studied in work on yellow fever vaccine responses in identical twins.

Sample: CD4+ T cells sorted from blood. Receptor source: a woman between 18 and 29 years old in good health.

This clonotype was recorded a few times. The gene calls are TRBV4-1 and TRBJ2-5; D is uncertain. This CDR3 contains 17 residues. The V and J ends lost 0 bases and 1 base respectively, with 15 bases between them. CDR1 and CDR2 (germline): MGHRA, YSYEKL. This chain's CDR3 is CASSQDLRQRSQETQYF. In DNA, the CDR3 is TGCGCCAGCAGCCAAGATCTGCGCCAGAGGAGCCAAGAGACCCAGTACTTC.

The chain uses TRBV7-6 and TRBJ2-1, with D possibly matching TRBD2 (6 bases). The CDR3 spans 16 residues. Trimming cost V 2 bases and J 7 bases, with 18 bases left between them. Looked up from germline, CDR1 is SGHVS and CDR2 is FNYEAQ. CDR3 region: CASSLPWSAGGNEQFF. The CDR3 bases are TGTGCCAGCAGCTTACCCTGGTCGGCTGGGGGGAATGAGCAGTTCTTC. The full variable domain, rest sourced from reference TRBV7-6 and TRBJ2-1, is GAGVSQSPRYKVTKRGQDVALRCDPISGHVSLYWYRQALGQGPEFLTYFNYEAQQDKSGLPNDRFSAERPEGSISTLTIQRTEQRDSAMYRCASSLPWSAGGNEQFFGPGTRLTVL.

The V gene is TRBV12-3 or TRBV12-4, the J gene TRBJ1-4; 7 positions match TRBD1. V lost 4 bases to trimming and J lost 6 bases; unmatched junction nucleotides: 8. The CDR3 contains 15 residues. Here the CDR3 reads CASSYLSGGDEKLFF. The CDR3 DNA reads TGTGCCAGCAGTTACCTCTCAGGGGGTGATGAAAAACTGTTTTTT.

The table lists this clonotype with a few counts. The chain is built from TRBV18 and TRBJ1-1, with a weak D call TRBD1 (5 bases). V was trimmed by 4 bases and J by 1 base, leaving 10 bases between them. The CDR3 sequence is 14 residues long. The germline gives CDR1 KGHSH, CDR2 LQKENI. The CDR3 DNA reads TGTGCCAGCTCACTCGGGACGTGGAACACTGAAGCTTTCTTT. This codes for CASSLGTWNTEAFF.

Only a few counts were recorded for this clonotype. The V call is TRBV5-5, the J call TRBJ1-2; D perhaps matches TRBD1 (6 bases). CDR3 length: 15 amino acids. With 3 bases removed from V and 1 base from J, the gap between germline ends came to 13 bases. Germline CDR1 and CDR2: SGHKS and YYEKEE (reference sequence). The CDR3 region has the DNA TGTGCCAGCAGCTGGGGGCTTGGCAGTAACTATGGCTACACCTTC. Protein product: CASSWGLGSNYGYTF.

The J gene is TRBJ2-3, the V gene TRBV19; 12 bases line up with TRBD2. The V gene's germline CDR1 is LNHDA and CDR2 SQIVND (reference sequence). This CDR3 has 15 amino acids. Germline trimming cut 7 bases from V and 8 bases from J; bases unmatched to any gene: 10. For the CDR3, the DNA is TGTGCCAGTACCGTGACTAGCGGGAGCCTGGGTACGCAGTATTTT. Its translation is CASTVTSGSLGTQYF. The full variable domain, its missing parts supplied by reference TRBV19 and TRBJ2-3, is DGGITQSPKYLFRKEGQNVTLSCEQNLNHDAMYWYRQDPGQGLRLIYYSQIVNDFQKGDIAEGYSVSREKKESFPLTVTSAQKNPTAFYLCASTVTSGSLGTQYFGPGTRLTVL.

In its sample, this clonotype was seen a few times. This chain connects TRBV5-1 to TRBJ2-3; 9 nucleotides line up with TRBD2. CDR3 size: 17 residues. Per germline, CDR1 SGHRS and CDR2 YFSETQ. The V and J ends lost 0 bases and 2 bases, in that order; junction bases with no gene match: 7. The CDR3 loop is CASSLAGLALPTDTQYF. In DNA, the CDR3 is TGCGCCAGCAGCTTGGCGGGACTAGCCCTACCCACAGATACGCAGTATTTT.

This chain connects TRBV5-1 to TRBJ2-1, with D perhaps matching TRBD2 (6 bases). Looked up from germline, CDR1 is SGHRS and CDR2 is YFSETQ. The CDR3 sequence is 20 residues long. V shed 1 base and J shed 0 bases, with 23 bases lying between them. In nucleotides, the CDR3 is TGCGCCAGCAGCTTGCCTCTCGGCCGGGGTAGCGGAAGCTCCTACAATGAGCAGTTCTTC. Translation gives CASSLPLGRGSGSSYNEQFF.

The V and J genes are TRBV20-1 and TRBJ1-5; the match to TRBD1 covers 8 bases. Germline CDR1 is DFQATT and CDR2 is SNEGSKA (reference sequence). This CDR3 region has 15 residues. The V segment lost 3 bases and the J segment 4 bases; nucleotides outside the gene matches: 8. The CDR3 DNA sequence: TGCAGTGCTAGTACCGGGACAGGCAGAAATCAGCCCCAGCATTTT. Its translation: CSASTGTGRNQPQHF.

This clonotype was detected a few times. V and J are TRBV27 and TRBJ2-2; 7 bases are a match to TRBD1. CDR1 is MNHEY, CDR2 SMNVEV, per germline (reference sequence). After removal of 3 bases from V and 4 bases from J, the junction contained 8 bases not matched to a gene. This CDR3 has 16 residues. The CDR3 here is CASSFGQGVFTGELFF. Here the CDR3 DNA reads TGTGCCAGCAGTTTCGGGCAGGGGGTCTTCACCGGGGAGCTGTTTTTT.

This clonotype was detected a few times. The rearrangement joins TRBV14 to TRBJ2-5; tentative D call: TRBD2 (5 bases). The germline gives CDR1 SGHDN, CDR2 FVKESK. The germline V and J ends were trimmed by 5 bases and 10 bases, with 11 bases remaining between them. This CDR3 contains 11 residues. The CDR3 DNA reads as TGTGCCAGCAGCTCGTTCGGGGACCAGTACTTC. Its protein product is CASSSFGDQYF.

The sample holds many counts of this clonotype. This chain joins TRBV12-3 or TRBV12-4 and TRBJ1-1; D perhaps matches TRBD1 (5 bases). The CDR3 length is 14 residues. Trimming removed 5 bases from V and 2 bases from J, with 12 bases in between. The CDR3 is CASSTGTGNTEAFF. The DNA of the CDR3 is TGTGCCAGCAGTACCGGGACGGGCAACACTGAAGCTTTCTTT.

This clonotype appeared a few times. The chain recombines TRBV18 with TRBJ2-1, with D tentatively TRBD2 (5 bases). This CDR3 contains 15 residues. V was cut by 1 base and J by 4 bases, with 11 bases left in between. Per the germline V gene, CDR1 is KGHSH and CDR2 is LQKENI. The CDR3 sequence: CASSPQQTTYNEQFF. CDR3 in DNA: TGTGCCAGCTCACCACAGCAGACTACATACAATGAGCAGTTCTTC.

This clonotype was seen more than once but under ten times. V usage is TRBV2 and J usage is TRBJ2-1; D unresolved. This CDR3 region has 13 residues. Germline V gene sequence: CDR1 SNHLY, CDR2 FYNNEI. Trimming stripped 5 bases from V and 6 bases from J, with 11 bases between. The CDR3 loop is CASSKEWSNEQFF. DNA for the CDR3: TGTGCCAGCAGTAAGGAGTGGTCCAATGAGCAGTTCTTC.

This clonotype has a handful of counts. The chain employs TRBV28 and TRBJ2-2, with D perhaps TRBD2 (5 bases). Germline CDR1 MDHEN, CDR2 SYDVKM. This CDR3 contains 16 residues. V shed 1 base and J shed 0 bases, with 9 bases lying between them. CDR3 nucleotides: TGTGCCAGCAGTTTATTTACGGGATCGAACACCGGGGAGCTGTTTTTT. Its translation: CASSLFTGSNTGELFF.

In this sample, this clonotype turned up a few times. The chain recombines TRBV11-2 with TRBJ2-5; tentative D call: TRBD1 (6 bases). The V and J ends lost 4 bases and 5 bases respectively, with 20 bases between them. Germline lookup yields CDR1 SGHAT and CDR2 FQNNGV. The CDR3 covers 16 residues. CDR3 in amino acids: CASSSGLGAGVETQYF. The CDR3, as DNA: TGTGCCAGCAGCTCGGGCTTGGGGGCCGGGGTGGAGACCCAGTACTTC.